The next 25 T cell receptor beta chains were all read from a single sample in a study of T cell repertoires in cytomegalovirus infection. TCRdb re-called the reads through MiXCR, storing one row per CDR3 protein. Among hundreds of thousands of distinct CDR3 sequences listed, around a third were seen once. The antigens for these receptors are not known. Specimen: cultured PBMCs, collected from culture after CMV antigen stimulation. These receptors all stem from a human donor in good health (CMV status not recorded). Some clones in this sample may be carry-over from other donors' samples.

The rearrangement links TRBV7-8 to TRBJ1-5, with unresolved D. Germline V CDR1 and CDR2: SGHVS, FQNEAQ. The CDR3 extends over 13 amino acids. Trimming pared 1 base from V and 6 bases from J, leaving 7 bases between. CDR3 amino acids: CASSLEVSQPQHF. The DNA of the CDR3 is TGTGCCAGCAGCTTAGAGGTTAGTCAGCCCCAGCATTTT. Full variable domain (rest looked up from reference TRBV7-8 and TRBJ1-5): GAGVSQSPRYKVAKRGQDVALRCDPISGHVSLFWYQQALGQGPEFLTYFQNEAQLDKSGLPSDRFFAERPEGSVSTLKIQRTQQEDSAVYLCASSLEVSQPQHFGDGTRLSIL.

The chain carries TRBV12-5 and TRBJ1-3; 7 bases map to TRBD1. Looked up from germline, CDR1 is LGHNT and CDR2 is FRNRAP. This CDR3 comprises 15 residues. The V segment lost 4 bases and the J segment 4 bases; nucleotides outside the gene matches: 7. The CDR3 spells CASGSGQDSGNTIYF. The CDR3 bases are TGTGCTAGTGGTTCCGGACAGGATTCGGGAAACACCATATATTTT. The full variable domain, rest sourced from reference TRBV12-5 and TRBJ1-3, is DARVTQTPRHKVTEMGQEVTMRCQPILGHNTVFWYRQTMMQGLELLAYFRNRAPLDDSGMPKDRFSAEMPDATLATLKIQPSEPRDSAVYFCASGSGQDSGNTIYFGEGSWLTVV.

CDR3 sequence (DNA): TGTGCCAGCAGCCCCAGGGTCTATGGCTACACCTTC. Translation: CASSPRVYGYTF. The chain recombines TRBV12-3 or TRBV12-4 with TRBJ1-2; TRBD1 is a possible D gene (5 bases). This CDR3 comprises 12 residues. Trimming removed 6 bases from V and 4 bases from J, with 9 bases in between.

The CDR3: CASRHTSGNTGELFF. As DNA, the CDR3 is TGTGCCAGCAGGCACACTAGCGGGAACACCGGGGAGCTGTTTTTT. The rearrangement links TRBV6-1 to TRBJ2-2, with 8 bases aligning to TRBD2. This CDR3 has 15 amino acids. Germline trimming cut 6 bases from V and 1 base from J; bases unmatched to any gene: 4. Germline CDR1 and CDR2: MNHNS and SASEGT.

The V and J genes are TRBV12-3 or TRBV12-4 and TRBJ1-5; D gene ambiguous. V was cut by 5 bases and J by 5 bases, with 10 bases left in between. The CDR3 spans 13 residues. The CDR3 bases are TGTGCCAGCAGTACGTTGGCGGATCAGCCCCAGCATTTT. Amino acid sequence: CASSTLADQPQHF.

This clonotype was found a few times. The V gene is TRBV7-6, the J gene TRBJ1-3, with a weak D call TRBD1 (6 bases). This CDR3 region has 18 residues. The V end was cut by 5 bases, the J end by 3 bases, with 23 bases between. Germline V gene data show CDR1 as SGHVS and CDR2 as FNYEAQ. CDR3 bases: TGTGCCAGCAGCGGAGGAGCCAGGGGAGGCCCCAATGGAAACACCATATATTTT. This translates into CASSGGARGGPNGNTIYF. Supplemented by reference TRBV7-6 and TRBJ1-3, the full variable domain reads GAGVSQSPRYKVTKRGQDVALRCDPISGHVSLYWYRQALGQGPEFLTYFNYEAQQDKSGLPNDRFSAERPEGSISTLTIQRTEQRDSAMYRCASSGGARGGPNGNTIYFGEGSWLTVV.

The table lists this clonotype with a few counts. The chain combines TRBV12-3 or TRBV12-4 with TRBJ1-5; a weak D match, TRBD1 (6 bases). This CDR3 has 16 amino acids. The germline V and J ends were trimmed by 1 base and 3 bases, with 13 bases remaining between them. The CDR3: CASSLELGGSNQPQHF. The CDR3 region has the DNA TGTGCCAGCAGTTTAGAATTAGGGGGTTCCAATCAGCCCCAGCATTTT.

The chain links TRBV19 to TRBJ2-1, with D perhaps matching TRBD1 (5 bases). The length of the CDR3 is 12 residues. The V gene's germline CDR1 is LNHDA and CDR2 SQIVND (reference sequence). Trimming took off 4 bases at V and 9 bases at J, with 10 bases between the two ends. CDR3 sequence reads: CASSKNRIEQFF. The DNA for the CDR3 is TGTGCCAGTAGTAAAAACAGGATTGAGCAGTTCTTC. Combining the CDR3 with reference TRBV19 and TRBJ2-1 gives the whole variable domain DGGITQSPKYLFRKEGQNVTLSCEQNLNHDAMYWYRQDPGQGLRLIYYSQIVNDFQKGDIAEGYSVSREKKESFPLTVTSAQKNPTAFYLCASSKNRIEQFFGPGTRLTVL.

The chain recombines TRBV19 with TRBJ1-1, with 9 bases lining up with TRBD1. The CDR3 extends over 15 amino acids. Germline V gene lookup returns CDR1 LNHDA and CDR2 SQIVND (reference sequence). V was pared by 5 bases and J by 5 bases, with 9 bases of the junction left unmatched. In DNA form, the CDR3 reads TGTGCCAGTAGTTCGGGACAGGGCAGTCGTACTGAAGCTTTCTTT. This sequence encodes CASSSGQGSRTEAFF.

The gene calls are TRBV20-1 and TRBJ1-4; D is possibly TRBD1 (5 bases). Germline-derived CDR1 and CDR2 are DFQATT and SNEGSKA (reference sequence). Trimming shortened V by 2 bases and J by 6 bases, and 19 bases separated the two germline ends. This CDR3 is built from 16 residues. In DNA, the CDR3 is TGCAGTGCTAGATCGGGTTTAGGGGCGGCCCATGAAAAACTGTTTTTT. Its translation is CSARSGLGAAHEKLFF.

This sequence joins TRBV2 and TRBJ2-1, with unresolved D. V was trimmed by 2 bases and J by 3 bases, leaving 8 bases between them. Germline V gene lookup returns CDR1 SNHLY and CDR2 FYNNEI. CDR3 size: 14 residues. The CDR3 sequence: CASSESLGYNEQFF. The CDR3 nucleotides are TGTGCCAGCAGTGAATCTTTGGGCTACAATGAGCAGTTCTTC.

This rearrangement joins TRBV7-6 to TRBJ2-2; TRBD2 aligns across 8 bases. This CDR3 is built from 14 residues. CDR1 is SGHVS and CDR2 is FNYEAQ in the germline V gene. Losses at the gene ends were 1 base for V and 10 bases for J; bases not matched to a gene: 5. CDR3 sequence reads: CASSLDERGTELFF. CDR3 sequence (DNA): TGTGCCAGCAGCTTAGACGAGCGGGGGACGGAGCTGTTTTTT. The full variable domain, its missing parts supplied by reference TRBV7-6 and TRBJ2-2, is GAGVSQSPRYKVTKRGQDVALRCDPISGHVSLYWYRQALGQGPEFLTYFNYEAQQDKSGLPNDRFSAERPEGSISTLTIQRTEQRDSAMYRCASSLDERGTELFFGEGSRLTVL.

The chain carries TRBV12-3 or TRBV12-4 and TRBJ1-2; D is perhaps TRBD1 (5 bases). Trimming pared 6 bases from V and 2 bases from J, leaving 13 bases between. CDR3 length: 14 amino acids. The CDR3, as DNA: TGTGCCAGCAGACGGGCAGGGATCAACTATGGCTACACCTTC. As protein: CASRRAGINYGYTF.

The CDR3: CASSRTSGGAGTQYF. The CDR3 DNA follows: TGTGCCAGCAGTCGGACTAGCGGGGGTGCAGGTACGCAGTATTTT. This sequence joins TRBV12-3 or TRBV12-4 and TRBJ2-3; 13 bases map to TRBD2. CDR3 size: 15 residues. V was clipped by 5 bases and J by 8 bases; unmatched bases: 7.

The chain has TRBV10-3 and TRBJ2-5; tentative D call: TRBD1 (6 bases). CDR1 and CDR2 from the germline V gene are ENHRY and SYGVKD. The length of the CDR3 is 13 residues. The ends were cut back, 6 bases at V and 2 bases at J, with 10 bases in the middle. CDR3 nucleotide sequence: TGTGCCATCAGGAACGGACAGCAAGAGACCCAGTACTTC. Protein sequence: CAIRNGQQETQYF.

This clonotype was picked up one time. The chain combines TRBV7-2 with TRBJ2-7; tentative D call: TRBD2 (6 bases). Trimming removed 4 bases at V and 7 bases at J, with 14 bases between. The CDR3 consists of 13 residues. From germline, CDR1 is SGHTA and CDR2 FQGNSA. This CDR3 is CASSCGTFLEQYF. The CDR3 bases are TGTGCCAGCAGCTGCGGGACTTTTCTTGAGCAGTACTTC.

The chain carries TRBV5-4 and TRBJ1-1; D unresolved. CDR3 length: 14 residues. V lost 1 base, J lost 5 bases, and 12 bases lay in between. The V gene's germline CDR1 is SGHNT and CDR2 YYREEE (reference sequence). CDR3 nucleotide sequence: TGTGCCAGCAGCTTGAGGGAAAGGCGGACTGAAGCTTTCTTT. Its protein product is CASSLRERRTEAFF.

This chain joins TRBV7-2 and TRBJ1-1, with D perhaps matching TRBD1 (5 bases). V lost 2 bases and J lost 1, with 11 bases in between. Germline V lookup: CDR1 SGHTA, CDR2 FQGNSA. The CDR3 sequence is 15 residues long. The CDR3 DNA reads TGTGCCAGCAGCTTATCGGGGCCTTCGAACACTGAAGCTTTCTTT. Translated, it gives CASSLSGPSNTEAFF.

DNA for the CDR3: TGTGCCAGCAGCACGCGACGGGCTTTGAGGGGTGGAAACACCATATATTTT. This gives the protein CASSTRRALRGGNTIYF. The gene calls are TRBV7-8 and TRBJ1-3, with TRBD1 as a possible D gene (5 bases). Germline V gives CDR1 SGHVS, CDR2 FQNEAQ. CDR3 length: 17 residues. V was trimmed by 5 bases and J by 3 bases, leaving 20 bases between them.

This rearrangement joins TRBV7-2 to TRBJ2-1; the match to TRBD1 covers 7 bases. The CDR3 contains 11 residues. V shed 5 bases, J shed 12 bases, and the junction held 4 bases outside the gene matches. CDR1 is SGHTA and CDR2 is FQGNSA in the germline V gene. The CDR3 spells CASSPSGGQFF. CDR3 coding DNA: TGTGCCAGCAGCCCATCAGGGGGGCAGTTCTTC. Filled out from reference TRBV7-2 and TRBJ2-1, the complete variable domain reads GAGVSQSPSNKVTEKGKDVELRCDPISGHTALYWYRQSLGQGLEFLIYFQGNSAPDKSGLPSDRFSAERTGGSVSTLTIQRTQQEDSAVYLCASSPSGGQFFGPGTRLTVL.

The V and J genes are TRBV7-9 and TRBJ1-1; D not certain. CDR1 and CDR2 from the germline V gene are SEHNR and FQNEAQ (reference sequence). The V end was cut by 4 bases, the J end by 0 bases, with 9 bases between. CDR3 length: 14 residues. CDR3 DNA sequence: TGTGCCAGCAGCTCGGGCGCTTTGAACACTGAAGCTTTCTTT. Amino acid sequence: CASSSGALNTEAFF.

This clonotype was seen only a few times. The chain joins TRBV7-2 to TRBJ2-5, with 8 bases lining up with TRBD2. The CDR3 runs 13 residues. Germline CDR1 is SGHTA and CDR2 is FQGNSA. J was trimmed by 5 bases and V by 5 bases; bases with no gene match: 4. The CDR3 sequence: CASSRGLGETQYF. Written as DNA, the CDR3 is TGTGCCAGCAGCCGGGGACTAGGGGAGACCCAGTACTTC.

This clonotype was counted ten times or more. The rearrangement links TRBV12-3 or TRBV12-4 to TRBJ2-3; D is ambiguous. The V end lost 5 bases, the J end lost 3 bases, and 9 bases lay between the germline ends. There are 13 residues in the CDR3. CDR3 protein: CASSPLGTDTQYF. CDR3 DNA: TGTGCCAGCAGTCCTCTAGGAACAGATACGCAGTATTTT.

The V call is TRBV27, the J call TRBJ1-1; D call uncertain. Trimming took off 4 bases at V and 0 bases at J, with 12 bases between the two ends. Germline V gene lookup returns CDR1 MNHEY and CDR2 SMNVEV (reference sequence). CDR3 length: 15 residues. CDR3 amino acids: CASSSVGNLNTEAFF. CDR3 sequence (DNA): TGTGCCAGCAGTTCCGTGGGGAATCTGAACACTGAAGCTTTCTTT.

The genes are TRBV7-8 and TRBJ2-1; possibly TRBD2 for D (5 bases). This CDR3 region has 17 residues. The V end lost 3 bases, the J end lost 2 bases, and 17 bases lay between the germline ends. The germline V gene encodes CDR1 SGHVS and CDR2 FQNEAQ. The CDR3 is CASSLSGRRFTYNEQFF. Written as DNA, the CDR3 is TGTGCCAGCAGCTTGAGTGGGCGGAGGTTTACCTACAATGAGCAGTTCTTC.